Included here is one T cell receptor beta chain sequence, with context. The antigen remains undetermined. Healthy Caucasians, and only they, were the donors. These data originate in a study of identical twins. Broader study findings: Twins' surplus sharing was weaker for beta out-of-frame sequences. Model-predicted out-of-frame TCR alpha sharing fell below observed values in monozygotic twins. Within cord blood, abundant beta clonotypes carried fewer insertions, but memory repertoires showed no such trend.

TCRdb independently ran MiXCR on the 5' RACE reads; one entry per CDR3 protein. The sample gives about 530,000 distinct CDR3 sequences, under 25% of which show up once; approximately 0.52% is in the top ten. The CDR3 consists of 16 residues. The V and J ends lost 4 bases and 4 bases, in that order; junction bases with no gene match: 7. Per germline, CDR1 LGHDT and CDR2 YNNKEL (reference sequence). This sample was shared with a second study, whose subject was yellow fever vaccine responses in identical twins.

The receptor was isolated from a woman between 18 and 30 years old in good health. The chain recombines TRBV3-1 with TRBJ2-1; 10 bases map to TRBD2. Sequenced: CD4+ T cells sorted from blood. The CDR3 sequence: CASSPPGLAIYNEQFF. In nucleotides, the CDR3 is TGTGCCAGCAGCCCCCCGGGACTAGCGATATACAATGAGCAGTTCTTC.